This T cell receptor beta chain was retrieved from a study of blood T cell repertoires in COVID-19. About the research overall: The United States, Italy and Spain supplied acute and convalescent COVID-19 samples.

The CDR3 totals 15 residues. The V and J ends lost 7 bases and 2 bases, in that order; junction bases with no gene match: 5. Germline loops: CDR1 MNHEY, CDR2 SVGAGI. Assay used: immunoSEQ multiplex PCR; TCRdb lists only in-frame clones, some missing. The repertoire consists of approximately 200,000 clones, with roughly four fifths occurring once and the leading ten covering about 5.5%. This clone was seen just once. The TCR originated in a woman aged 30 to 39 with acute or convalescent COVID-19. The specimen sequenced was peripheral blood. The chain joins TRBV6-5 to TRBJ2-1, with TRBD2 identical over 10 bases. CDR3 nucleotides: TGTGCCAGCACAAGCGGGAGGGTTACCTACAATGAGCAGTTCTTC. Translation: CASTSGRVTYNEQFF.